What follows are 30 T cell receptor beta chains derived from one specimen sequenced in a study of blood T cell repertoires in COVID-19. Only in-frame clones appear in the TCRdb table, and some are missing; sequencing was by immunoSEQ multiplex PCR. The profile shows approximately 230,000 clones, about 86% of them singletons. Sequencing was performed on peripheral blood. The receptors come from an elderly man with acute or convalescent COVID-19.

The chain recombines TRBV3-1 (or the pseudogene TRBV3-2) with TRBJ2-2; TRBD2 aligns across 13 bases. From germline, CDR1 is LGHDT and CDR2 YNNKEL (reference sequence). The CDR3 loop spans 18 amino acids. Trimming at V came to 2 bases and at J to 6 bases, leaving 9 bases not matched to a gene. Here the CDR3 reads CASSQWRSGLAGSGELFF. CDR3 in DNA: TGTGCCAGCAGCCAATGGAGGTCGGGACTAGCGGGGTCCGGGGAGCTGTTTTTT.

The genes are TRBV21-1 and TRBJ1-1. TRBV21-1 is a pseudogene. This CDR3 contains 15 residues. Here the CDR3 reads CASSAAMLRNTEAFF. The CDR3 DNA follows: TGTGCCAGCAGCGCCGCGATGCTGAGAAACACTGAAGCTTTCTTT.

As DNA, the CDR3 is TGTGCCAGCAGCTACAGGGCCGACACCGGGGAGCTGTTTTTT. As protein: CASSYRADTGELFF. The chain employs TRBV9 and TRBJ2-2; tentatively, D is TRBD1 (6 bases). V was clipped by 4 bases and J by 3 bases, with 10 bases between them. This CDR3 has 14 amino acids. Germline CDR1 is SGDLS and CDR2 is YYNGEE.

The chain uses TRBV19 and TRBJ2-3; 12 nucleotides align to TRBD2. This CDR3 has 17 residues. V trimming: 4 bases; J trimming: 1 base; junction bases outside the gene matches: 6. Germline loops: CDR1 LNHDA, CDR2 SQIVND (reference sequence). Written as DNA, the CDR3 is TGTGCCAGTAGTAGACTAGCGGGGGTGAGAGGCACAGATACGCAGTATTTT. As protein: CASSRLAGVRGTDTQYF.

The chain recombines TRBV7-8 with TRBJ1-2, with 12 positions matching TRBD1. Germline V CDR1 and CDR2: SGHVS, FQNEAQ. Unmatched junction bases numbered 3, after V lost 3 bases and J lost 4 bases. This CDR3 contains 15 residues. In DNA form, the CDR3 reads TGTGCCAGCAGCTTGGGACAGGGGGCGACCTATGGCTACACCTTC. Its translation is CASSLGQGATYGYTF.

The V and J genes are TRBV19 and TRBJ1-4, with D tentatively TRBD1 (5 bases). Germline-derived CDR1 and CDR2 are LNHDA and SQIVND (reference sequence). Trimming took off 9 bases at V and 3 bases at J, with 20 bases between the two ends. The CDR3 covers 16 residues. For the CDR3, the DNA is TGTGCCAGCCAAAGGGCCCAGGGTGGGTCTAATGAAAAACTGTTTTTT. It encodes CASQRAQGGSNEKLFF.

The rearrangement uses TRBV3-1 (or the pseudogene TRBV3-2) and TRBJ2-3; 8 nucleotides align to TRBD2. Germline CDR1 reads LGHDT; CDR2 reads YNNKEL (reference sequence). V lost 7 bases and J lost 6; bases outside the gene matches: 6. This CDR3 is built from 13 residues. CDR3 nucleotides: TGTGCCAGCACGGGAGGGCAATGGGATACGCAGTATTTT. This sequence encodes CASTGGQWDTQYF.

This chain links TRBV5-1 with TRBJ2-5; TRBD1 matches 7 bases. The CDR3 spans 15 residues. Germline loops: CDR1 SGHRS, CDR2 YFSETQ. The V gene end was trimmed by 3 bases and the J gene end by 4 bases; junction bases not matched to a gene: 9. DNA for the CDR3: TGCGCCAGCAGCTGGGCGACAGGGTTGGGAGAGACCCAGTACTTC. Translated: CASSWATGLGETQYF.

CDR3 loop: CASSYSVRNNSPLHF. The CDR3 coding sequence is TGTGCCAGCAGTTACTCTGTCAGAAATAATTCACCCCTCCACTTT. The J gene is TRBJ1-6, the V gene TRBV6-5; D is unresolved. Trimming took off 0 bases at V and 5 bases at J, with 8 bases between the two ends. This CDR3 spans 15 amino acids. Germline values: CDR1 MNHEY, CDR2 SVGAGI.

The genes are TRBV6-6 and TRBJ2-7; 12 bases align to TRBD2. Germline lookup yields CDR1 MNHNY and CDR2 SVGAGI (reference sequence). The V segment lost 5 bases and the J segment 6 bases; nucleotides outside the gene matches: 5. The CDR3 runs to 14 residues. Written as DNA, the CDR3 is TGTGCCAGCAGTCCGCTAGCGGGAGGGCCCGAGCAGTACTTC. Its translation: CASSPLAGGPEQYF.

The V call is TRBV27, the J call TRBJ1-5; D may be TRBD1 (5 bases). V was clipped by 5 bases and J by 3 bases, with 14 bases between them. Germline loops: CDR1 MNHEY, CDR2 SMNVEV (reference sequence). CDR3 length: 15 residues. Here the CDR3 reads CASSQAAGLNQPQHF. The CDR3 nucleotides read TGTGCCAGCAGTCAAGCCGCGGGACTCAATCAGCCCCAGCATTTT.

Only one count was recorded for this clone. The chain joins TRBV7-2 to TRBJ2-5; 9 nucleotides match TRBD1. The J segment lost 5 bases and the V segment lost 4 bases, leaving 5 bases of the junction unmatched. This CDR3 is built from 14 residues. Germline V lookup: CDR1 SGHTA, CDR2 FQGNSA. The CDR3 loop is CASSSGTGWETQYF. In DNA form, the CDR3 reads TGTGCCAGCAGCTCGGGGACAGGGTGGGAGACCCAGTACTTC.

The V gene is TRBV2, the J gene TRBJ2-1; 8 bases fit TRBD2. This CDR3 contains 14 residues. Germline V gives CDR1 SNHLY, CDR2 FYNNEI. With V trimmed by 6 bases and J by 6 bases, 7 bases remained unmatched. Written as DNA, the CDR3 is TGTGCCAGCAGCCCGGGGGGGCTTGGCAATGAGCAGTTCTTC. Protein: CASSPGGLGNEQFF.

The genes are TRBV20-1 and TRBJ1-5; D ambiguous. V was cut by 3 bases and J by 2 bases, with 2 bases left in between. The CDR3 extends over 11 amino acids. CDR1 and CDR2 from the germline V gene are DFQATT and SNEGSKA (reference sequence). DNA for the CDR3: TGCAGTGCTAGCGGCAATCAGCCCCAGCATTTT. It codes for CSASGNQPQHF.

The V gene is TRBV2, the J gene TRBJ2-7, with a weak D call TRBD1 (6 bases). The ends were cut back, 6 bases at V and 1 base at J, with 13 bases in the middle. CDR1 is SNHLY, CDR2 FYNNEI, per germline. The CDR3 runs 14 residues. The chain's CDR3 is CASRAQGRSYEQYF. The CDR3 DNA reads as TGTGCCAGCAGGGCACAGGGTCGGTCCTACGAGCAGTACTTC.

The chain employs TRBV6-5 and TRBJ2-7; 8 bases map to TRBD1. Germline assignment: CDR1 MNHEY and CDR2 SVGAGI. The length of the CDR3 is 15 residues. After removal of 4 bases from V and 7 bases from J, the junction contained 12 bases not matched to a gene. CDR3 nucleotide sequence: TGTGCCAGCAGTTCTCCCCGCACAGGGGGTGAGGAGCAGTACTTC. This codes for CASSSPRTGGEEQYF.

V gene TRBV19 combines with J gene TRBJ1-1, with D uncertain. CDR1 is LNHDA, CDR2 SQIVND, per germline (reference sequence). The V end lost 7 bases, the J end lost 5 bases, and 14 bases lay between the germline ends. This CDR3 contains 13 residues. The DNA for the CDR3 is TGTGCCAGTATTCGGAGAGGGAGGACTGAAGCTTTCTTT. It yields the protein CASIRRGRTEAFF.

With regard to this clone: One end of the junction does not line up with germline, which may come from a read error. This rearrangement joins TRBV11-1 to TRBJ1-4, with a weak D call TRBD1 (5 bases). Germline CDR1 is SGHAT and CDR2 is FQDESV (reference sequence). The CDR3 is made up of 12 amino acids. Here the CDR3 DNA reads TGTGCCAGCAGCTCAGGGAATGCAAAACTGTTTTTT. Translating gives CASSSGNAKLFF.

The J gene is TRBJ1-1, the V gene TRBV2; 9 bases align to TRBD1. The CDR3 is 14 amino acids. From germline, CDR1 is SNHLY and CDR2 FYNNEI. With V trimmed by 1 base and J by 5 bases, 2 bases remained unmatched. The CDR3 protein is CASSEVGQGTEAFF. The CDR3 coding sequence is TGTGCCAGCAGTGAAGTGGGACAGGGAACTGAAGCTTTCTTT.

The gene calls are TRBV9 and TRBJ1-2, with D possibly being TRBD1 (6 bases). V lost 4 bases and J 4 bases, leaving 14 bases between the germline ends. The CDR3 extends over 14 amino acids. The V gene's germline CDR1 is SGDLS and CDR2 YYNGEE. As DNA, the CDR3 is TGTGCCAGCAGCCCCCAGGACAGCCTCTATGGCTACACCTTC. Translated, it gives CASSPQDSLYGYTF. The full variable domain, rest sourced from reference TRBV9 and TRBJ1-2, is DSGVTQTPKHLITATGQRVTLRCSPRSGDLSVYWYQQSLDQGLQFLIQYYNGEERAKGNILERFSAQQFPDLHSELNLSSLELGDSALYFCASSPQDSLYGYTFGSGTRLTVV.

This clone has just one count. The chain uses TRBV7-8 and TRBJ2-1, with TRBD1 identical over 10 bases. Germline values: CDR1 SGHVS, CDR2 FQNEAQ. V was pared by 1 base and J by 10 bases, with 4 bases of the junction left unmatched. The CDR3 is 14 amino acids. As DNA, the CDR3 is TGTGCCAGCAGCTTAGATCCGGGACAGGGGGAGCAGTTCTTC. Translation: CASSLDPGQGEQFF.

The CDR3 sequence: CASSPEGDRAAEGVSEAFF. The CDR3 bases are TGTGCCAGCAGTCCTGAGGGGGACAGGGCGGCTGAGGGGGTCTCTGAAGCTTTCTTT. The chain couples TRBV27 to TRBJ1-1; 9 nucleotides align to TRBD1. J was trimmed by 6 bases and V by 5 bases; bases with no gene match: 22. Germline V CDR1 and CDR2: MNHEY, SMNVEV (reference sequence). CDR3 length equals 19 residues.

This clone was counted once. CDR3 protein: CASSQVRSNSPLHF. CDR3 sequence (DNA): TGTGCCAGCAGCCAAGTACGGAGTAATTCACCCCTCCACTTT. The rearrangement uses TRBV3-1 (or the pseudogene TRBV3-2) and TRBJ1-6; no clear D. Germline loops: CDR1 LGHDT, CDR2 YNNKEL (reference sequence). This CDR3 is built from 14 residues. The V end lost 1 base, the J end lost 6 bases, and 7 bases lay between the germline ends.

The chain's CDR3 is CASSHLLAGVRELFF. Written as DNA, the CDR3 is TGTGCCAGCAGCCACCTGCTAGCGGGGGTAAGGGAGCTGTTTTTT. This chain links TRBV3-1 (or the pseudogene TRBV3-2) with TRBJ2-2; 10 nucleotides line up with TRBD2. The CDR3 is made up of 15 amino acids. J was trimmed by 9 bases and V by 3 bases; bases with no gene match: 7. Per germline, CDR1 LGHDT and CDR2 YNNKEL (reference sequence).

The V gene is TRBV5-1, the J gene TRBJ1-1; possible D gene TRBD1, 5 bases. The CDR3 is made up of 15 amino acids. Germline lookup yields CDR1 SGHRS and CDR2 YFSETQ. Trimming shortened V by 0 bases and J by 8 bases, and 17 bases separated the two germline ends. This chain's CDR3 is CASSLAPPQGNEAFF. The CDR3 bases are TGCGCCAGCAGCTTGGCCCCCCCCCAGGGAAACGAAGCTTTCTTT.

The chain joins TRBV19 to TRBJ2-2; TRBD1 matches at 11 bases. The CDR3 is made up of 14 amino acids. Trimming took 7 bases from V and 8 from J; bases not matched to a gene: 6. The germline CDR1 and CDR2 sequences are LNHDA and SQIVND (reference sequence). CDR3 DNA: TGTGCCAGTATGGGGACAGGGGGTTTTGGGGAGCTGTTTTTT. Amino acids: CASMGTGGFGELFF.

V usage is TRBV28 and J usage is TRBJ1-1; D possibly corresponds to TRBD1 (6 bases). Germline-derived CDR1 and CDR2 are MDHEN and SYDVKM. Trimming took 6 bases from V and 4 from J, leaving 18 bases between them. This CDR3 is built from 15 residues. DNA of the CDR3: TGTGCCAGCAGGGGGGTAACAGGGAGTGGCACTGAAGCTTTCTTT. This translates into CASRGVTGSGTEAFF.

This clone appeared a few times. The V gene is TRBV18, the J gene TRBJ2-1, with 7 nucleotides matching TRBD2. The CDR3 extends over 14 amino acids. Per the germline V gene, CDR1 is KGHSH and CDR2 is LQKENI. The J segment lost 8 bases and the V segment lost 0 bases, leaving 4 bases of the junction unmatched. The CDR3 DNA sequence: TGTGCCAGCTCACCACCCCTAGCGGCCGATGAGCAGTTCTTC. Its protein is CASSPPLAADEQFF.

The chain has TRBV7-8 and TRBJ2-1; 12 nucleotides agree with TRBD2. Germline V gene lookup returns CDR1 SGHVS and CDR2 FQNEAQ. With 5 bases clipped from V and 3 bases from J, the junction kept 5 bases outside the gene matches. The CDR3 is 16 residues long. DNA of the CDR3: TGTGCCAGCAGCCCCCGGACTAGCGGGGTCTACAATGAGCAGTTCTTC. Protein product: CASSPRTSGVYNEQFF.

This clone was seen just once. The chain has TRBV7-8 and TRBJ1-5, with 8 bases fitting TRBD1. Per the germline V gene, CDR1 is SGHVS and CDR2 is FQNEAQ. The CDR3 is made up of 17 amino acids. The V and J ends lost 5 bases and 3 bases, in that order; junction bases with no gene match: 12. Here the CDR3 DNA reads TGTGCCAGCAGCCTGACAGGGGAATGGCACGACAATCAGCCCCAGCATTTT. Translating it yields CASSLTGEWHDNQPQHF.